The 2 T cell receptor beta chains presented below share a single source sample, sequenced in a study of T cells after yellow fever vaccination. Each CDR3 protein gets one entry after TCRdb re-called the 5' RACE reads with MiXCR. The profile shows 250,000 to 400,000 distinct CDR3 sequences, approximately 4.5% of them singletons. The sample consisted of PBMCs, taken 15 days after the yellow fever booster vaccination. These receptors came from a man younger than 35 who received the YFV17D yellow fever vaccine.

The J gene is TRBJ1-2, the V gene TRBV20-1; TRBD1 is a possible D gene (6 bases). The CDR3 is made up of 13 amino acids. CDR1 DFQATT and CDR2 SNEGSKA come from the germline V gene (reference sequence). V was cut by 4 bases and J by 8 bases, with 17 bases left in between. Here the CDR3 reads CSATFGQGSGYTF. The DNA for the CDR3 is TGCAGTGCTACCTTTGGCCAGGGGTCGGGCTACACCTTC.

The gene calls are TRBV7-9 and TRBJ2-1; TRBD2 agrees at 7 bases. Germline V gene lookup returns CDR1 SEHNR and CDR2 FQNEAQ (reference sequence). The V gene end was trimmed by 5 bases and the J gene end by 13 bases; junction bases not matched to a gene: 11. CDR3 size: 13 residues. The DNA for the CDR3 is TGTGCCAGCAGCGCTGACTCCAGCGGGGCTCAGTTCTTC. The encoded protein is CASSADSSGAQFF. The complete variable domain, with remaining parts taken from reference TRBV7-9 and TRBJ2-1, reads DTGVSQNPRHKITKRGQNVTFRCDPISEHNRLYWYRQTLGQGPEFLTYFQNEAQLEKSRLLSDRFSAERPKGSFSTLEIQRTEQGDSAMYLCASSADSSGAQFFGPGTRLTVL.